The entry below gives a single T cell receptor (beta chain) sequence along with its context. Deletions cut 3 bases from V and 1 base from J, with 25 bases between. Germline V gene sequence: CDR1 SGHRS, CDR2 YFSETQ. The CDR3 spans 19 residues. This sample is drawn from a study of blood T cell repertoires in COVID-19. For the study at large: COVID-19 samples from acute and convalescent phases originated in the United States, Italy and Spain. T cells, B-cell-depleted T cells, or PBMCs provided the cDNA or gDNA that served as material.

As originally analysed: Amplifying reference gene primers gave estimates of nucleated cell counts. This table comes from immunoSEQ multiplex PCR, and its TCRdb copy is limited to in-frame clones, with some not included. The V and J calls and clone size were taken over from that table, and D and trimming were inferred from the DNA. Among some 95,000 clones, nearly 90% were seen once, and the ten largest hold about 5%. The clonotype was recovered from a man in his 70s with acute or convalescent COVID-19. V gene TRBV5-1 combines with J gene TRBJ1-1, with D tentatively TRBD1 (5 bases). The specimen sequenced was peripheral blood. The DNA of the CDR3 is TGCGCCAGCAGCTATCAGGGACTGATGACCGAACAACCGAACACTGAAGCTTTCTTT. Its protein product is CASSYQGLMTEQPNTEAFF.